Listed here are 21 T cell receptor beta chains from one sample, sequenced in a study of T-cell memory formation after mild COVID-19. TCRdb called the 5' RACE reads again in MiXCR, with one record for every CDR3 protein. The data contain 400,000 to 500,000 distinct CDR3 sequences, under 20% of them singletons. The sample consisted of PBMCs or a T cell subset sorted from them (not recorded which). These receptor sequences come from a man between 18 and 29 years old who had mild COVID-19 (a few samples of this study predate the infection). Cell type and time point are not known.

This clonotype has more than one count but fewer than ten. CDR3 DNA sequence: TGCAGCATTCGGGGGGCGCGTGGAACCGGGGAGCTGTTTTTT. Translation gives CSIRGARGTGELFF. This chain links TRBV20-1 with TRBJ2-2; maybe TRBD2 (7 bases). Germline V gene sequence: CDR1 DFQATT, CDR2 SNEGSKA (reference sequence). The CDR3 covers 14 residues.

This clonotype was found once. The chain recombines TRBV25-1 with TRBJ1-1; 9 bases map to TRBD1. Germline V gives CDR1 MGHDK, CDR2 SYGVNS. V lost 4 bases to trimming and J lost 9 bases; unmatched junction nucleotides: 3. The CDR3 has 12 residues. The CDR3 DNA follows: TGTGCCAGCAGTGCGGGGACAGGGAAAGCTTTCTTT. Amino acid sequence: CASSAGTGKAFF.

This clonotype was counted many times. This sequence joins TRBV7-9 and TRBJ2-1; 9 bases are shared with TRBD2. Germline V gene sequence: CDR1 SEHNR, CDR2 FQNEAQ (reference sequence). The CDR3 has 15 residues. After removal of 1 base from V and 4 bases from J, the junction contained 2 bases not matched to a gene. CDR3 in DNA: TGTGCCAGCAGCTTAGGACTAGCGGAATACAATGAGCAGTTCTTC. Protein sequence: CASSLGLAEYNEQFF.

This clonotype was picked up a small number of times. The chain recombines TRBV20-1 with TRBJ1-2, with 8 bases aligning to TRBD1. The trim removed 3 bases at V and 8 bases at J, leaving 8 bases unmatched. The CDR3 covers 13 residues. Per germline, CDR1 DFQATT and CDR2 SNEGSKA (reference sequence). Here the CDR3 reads CSASLTGAHGYTF. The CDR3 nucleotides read TGCAGTGCTAGCCTGACAGGGGCGCACGGCTACACCTTC.

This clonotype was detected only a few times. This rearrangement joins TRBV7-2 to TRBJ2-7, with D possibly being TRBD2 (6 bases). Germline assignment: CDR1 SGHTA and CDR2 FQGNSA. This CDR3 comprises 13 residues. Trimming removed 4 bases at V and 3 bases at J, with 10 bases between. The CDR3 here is CASSSGTYYEQYF. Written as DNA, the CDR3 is TGTGCCAGCAGCTCCGGGACTTACTACGAGCAGTACTTC.

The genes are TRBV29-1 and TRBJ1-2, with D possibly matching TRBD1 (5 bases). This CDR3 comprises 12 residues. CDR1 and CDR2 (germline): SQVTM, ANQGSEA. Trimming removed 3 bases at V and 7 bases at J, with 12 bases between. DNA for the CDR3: TGCAGCGTTGATGAGGGGTACAGTGGCTACACCTTC. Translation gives CSVDEGYSGYTF.

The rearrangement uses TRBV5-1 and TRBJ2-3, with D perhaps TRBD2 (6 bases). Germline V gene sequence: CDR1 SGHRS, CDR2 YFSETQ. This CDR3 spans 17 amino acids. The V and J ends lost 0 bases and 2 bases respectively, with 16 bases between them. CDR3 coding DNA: TGCGCCAGCAGCTTGGAAGGTGGCGGGCGGGACACAGATACGCAGTATTTT. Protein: CASSLEGGGRDTDTQYF.

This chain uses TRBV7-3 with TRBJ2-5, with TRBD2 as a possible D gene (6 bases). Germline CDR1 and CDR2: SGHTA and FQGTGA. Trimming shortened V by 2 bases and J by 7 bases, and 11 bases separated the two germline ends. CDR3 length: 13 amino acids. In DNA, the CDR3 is TGTGCCAGCAGCTTATCTAGCGAAAGGACCCAGTACTTC. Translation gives CASSLSSERTQYF.

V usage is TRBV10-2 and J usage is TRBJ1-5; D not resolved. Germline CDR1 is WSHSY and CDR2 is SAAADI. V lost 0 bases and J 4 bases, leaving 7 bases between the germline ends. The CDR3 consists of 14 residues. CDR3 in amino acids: CASSESSENQPQHF. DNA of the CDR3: TGCGCCAGCAGTGAGTCGAGTGAGAATCAGCCCCAGCATTTT.

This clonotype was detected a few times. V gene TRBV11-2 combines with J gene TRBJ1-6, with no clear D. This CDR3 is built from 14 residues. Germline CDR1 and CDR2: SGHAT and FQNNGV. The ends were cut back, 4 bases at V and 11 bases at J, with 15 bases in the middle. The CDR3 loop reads CASSSAGMEPPLHF. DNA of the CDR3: TGTGCCAGCAGCTCCGCTGGGATGGAACCACCCCTCCACTTT.

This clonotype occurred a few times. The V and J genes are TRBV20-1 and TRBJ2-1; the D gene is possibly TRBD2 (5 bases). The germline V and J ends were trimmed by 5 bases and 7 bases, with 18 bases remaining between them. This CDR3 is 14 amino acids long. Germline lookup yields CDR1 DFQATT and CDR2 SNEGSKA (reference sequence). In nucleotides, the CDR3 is TGCAGTGCTTCGTCGACACGGGAAAGGAATGAGCAGTTCTTC. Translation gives CSASSTRERNEQFF.

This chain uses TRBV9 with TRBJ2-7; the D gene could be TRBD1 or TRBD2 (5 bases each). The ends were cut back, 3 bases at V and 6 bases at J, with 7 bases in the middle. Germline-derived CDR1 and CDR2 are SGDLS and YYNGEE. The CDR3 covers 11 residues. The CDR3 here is CASSAGSEQYF. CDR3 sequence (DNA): TGTGCCAGCAGCGCAGGGAGCGAGCAGTACTTC.

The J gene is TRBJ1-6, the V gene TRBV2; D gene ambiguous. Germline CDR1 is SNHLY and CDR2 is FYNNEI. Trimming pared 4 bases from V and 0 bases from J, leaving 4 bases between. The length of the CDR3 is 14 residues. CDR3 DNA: TGTGCCAGCAGTGTTCTCTCCTATAATTCACCCCTCCACTTT. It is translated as CASSVLSYNSPLHF.

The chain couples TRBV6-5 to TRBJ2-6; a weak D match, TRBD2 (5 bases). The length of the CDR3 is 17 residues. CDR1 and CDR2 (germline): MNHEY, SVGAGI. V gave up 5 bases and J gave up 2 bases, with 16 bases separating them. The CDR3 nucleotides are TGTGCCAGCAGTAAATGGAGTCCCGGGACTGGGGCCAACGTCCTGACTTTC. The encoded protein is CASSKWSPGTGANVLTF.

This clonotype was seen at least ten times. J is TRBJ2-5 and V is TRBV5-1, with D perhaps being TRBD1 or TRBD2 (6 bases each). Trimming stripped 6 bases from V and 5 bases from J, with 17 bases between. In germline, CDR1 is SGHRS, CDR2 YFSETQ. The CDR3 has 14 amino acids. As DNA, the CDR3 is TGCGCCAGCACCCCCGGGGGCCCTTACGAGACCCAGTACTTC. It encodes CASTPGGPYETQYF. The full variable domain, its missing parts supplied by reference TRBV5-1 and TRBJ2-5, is KAGVTQTPRYLIKTRGQQVTLSCSPISGHRSVSWYQQTPGQGLQFLFEYFSETQRNKGNFPGRFSGRQFSNSRSEMNVSTLELGDSALYLCASTPGGPYETQYFGPGTRLLVL.

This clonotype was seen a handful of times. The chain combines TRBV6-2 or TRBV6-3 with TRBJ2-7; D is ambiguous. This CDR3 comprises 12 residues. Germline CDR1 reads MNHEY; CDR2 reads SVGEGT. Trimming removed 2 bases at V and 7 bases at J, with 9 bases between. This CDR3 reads CASSYDPWEQYV. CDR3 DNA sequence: TGTGCCAGCAGTTACGACCCTTGGGAGCAGTACGTC.

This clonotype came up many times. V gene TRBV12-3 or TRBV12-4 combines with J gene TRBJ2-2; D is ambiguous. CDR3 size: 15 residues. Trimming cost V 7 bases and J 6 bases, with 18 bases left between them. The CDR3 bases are TGTGCCAGCACCATACTAACCCCACGCGCCGGGGAGCTGTTTTTT. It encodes CASTILTPRAGELFF.

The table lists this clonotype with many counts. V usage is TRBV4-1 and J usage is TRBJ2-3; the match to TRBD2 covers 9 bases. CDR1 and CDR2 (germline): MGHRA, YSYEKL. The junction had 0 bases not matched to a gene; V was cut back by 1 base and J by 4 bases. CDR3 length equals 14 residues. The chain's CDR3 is CASSQVAGADTQYF. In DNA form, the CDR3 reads TGCGCCAGCAGCCAAGTAGCGGGGGCAGATACGCAGTATTTT.

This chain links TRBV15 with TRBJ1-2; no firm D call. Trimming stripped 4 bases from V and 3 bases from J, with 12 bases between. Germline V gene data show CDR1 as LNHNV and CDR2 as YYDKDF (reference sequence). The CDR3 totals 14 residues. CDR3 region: CATSKRTDYYGYTF. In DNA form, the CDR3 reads TGTGCCACCAGCAAAAGAACCGATTACTATGGCTACACCTTC. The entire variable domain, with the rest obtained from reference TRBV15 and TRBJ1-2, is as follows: DAMVIQNPRYQVTQFGKPVTLSCSQTLNHNVMYWYQQKSSQAPKLLFHYYDKDFNNEADTPDNFQSRRPNTSFCFLDIRSPGLGDTAMYLCATSKRTDYYGYTFGSGTRLTVV.

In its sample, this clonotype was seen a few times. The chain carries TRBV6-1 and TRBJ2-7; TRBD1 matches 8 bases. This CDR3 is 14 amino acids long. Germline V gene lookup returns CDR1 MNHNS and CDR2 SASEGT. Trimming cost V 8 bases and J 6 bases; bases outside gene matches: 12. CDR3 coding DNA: TGTGCCAGCGGATATCAGGGGGCGGGCGTCGAGCAGTACGTC. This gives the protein CASGYQGAGVEQYV.

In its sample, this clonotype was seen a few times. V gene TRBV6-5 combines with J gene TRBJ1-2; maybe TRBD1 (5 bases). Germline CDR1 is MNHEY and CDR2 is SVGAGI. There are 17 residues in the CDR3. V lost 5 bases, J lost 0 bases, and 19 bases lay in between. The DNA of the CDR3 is TGTGCCAGCAGTCCAGCGAAGACAGTGACAGCTAACTATGGCTACACCTTC. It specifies CASSPAKTVTANYGYTF.